This entry lists 27 T cell receptor beta chains sequenced from one sample in a study of blood T cell repertoires in COVID-19 (dated by TCRdb to about 2020). The library was obtained by the immunoSEQ multiplex PCR assay. What TCRdb holds here is the immuneACCESS table cut down to in-frame rearrangements. Part of the clones is not present; checked against another copy, under half of the missing clones reflect an unresolved V gene, and the others are unexplained. This sample is represented by 300,000 to 450,000 clones; roughly 86% of them were singletons. Of the sample, approximately 2.9% falls within the top ten clones. The specimen was peripheral blood. All receptors derive from a human donor in a cohort sampled during active COVID-19.

The rearrangement links TRBV30 to TRBJ2-7; TRBD1 agrees at 7 bases. The germline gives CDR1 GTSNPN, CDR2 SVGIG (reference sequence). The CDR3 is 16 amino acids. V dropped 2 bases and J dropped 6; count of bases not matched to a gene: 16. The CDR3 sequence is CAWSSKHRGQASEQYF. The CDR3 DNA sequence: TGTGCCTGGAGTTCTAAACACCGCGGACAGGCCTCCGAGCAGTACTTC.

This clone was seen a single time. The genes are TRBV19 and TRBJ2-7, with TRBD2 as a possible D gene (6 bases). The germline V gene has CDR1 LNHDA and CDR2 SQIVND (reference sequence). The CDR3 runs 15 residues. V lost 4 bases and J lost 1, with 14 bases in between. Written as DNA, the CDR3 is TGTGCCAGTAGTACCCGACAAGGAGGGTCCTACGAGCAGTACTTC. Amino acids: CASSTRQGGSYEQYF.

V is TRBV6-5 and J is TRBJ1-5, with 8 bases identical to TRBD1. V was pared by 6 bases and J by 4 bases, with 8 bases of the junction left unmatched. Germline V gene lookup returns CDR1 MNHEY and CDR2 SVGAGI. The CDR3 consists of 15 residues. The CDR3 nucleotides are TGTGCCAGCAGGCCGACAGGGGAGGGAAATCAGCCCCAGCATTTT. It yields the protein CASRPTGEGNQPQHF.

This sequence joins TRBV28 and TRBJ2-7, with 11 bases aligning to TRBD2. With V trimmed by 5 bases and J by 5 bases, 8 bases remained unmatched. Germline CDR1 MDHEN, CDR2 SYDVKM. The CDR3 consists of 15 residues. The CDR3 sequence is CASSPQLAGDDEQYF. The CDR3 DNA reads as TGTGCCAGCAGTCCCCAACTAGCGGGAGATGACGAGCAGTACTTC.

This chain links TRBV5-1 with TRBJ2-7; 7 bases match TRBD2. Per the germline V gene, CDR1 is SGHRS and CDR2 is YFSETQ. V was pared by 4 bases and J by 0 bases, with 7 bases of the junction left unmatched. CDR3 length: 15 residues. The CDR3 reads CASSPTGLSSYEQYF. The CDR3 bases are TGCGCCAGCAGCCCAACGGGACTAAGCTCCTACGAGCAGTACTTC.

This clone was seen a single time. This sequence joins TRBV3-1 (or the pseudogene TRBV3-2) and TRBJ2-1; TRBD1 agrees at 8 bases. Trimming at V came to 4 bases and at J to 7 bases, leaving 6 bases not matched to a gene. Germline V gene sequence: CDR1 LGHDT, CDR2 YNNKEL (reference sequence). CDR3 length: 14 residues. This CDR3 is CASSPVTGGNEQFF. CDR3 bases: TGTGCCAGCAGCCCAGTAACAGGGGGAAATGAGCAGTTCTTC.

This chain joins TRBV6-6 and TRBJ1-2; perhaps TRBD1 as D (5 bases). Trimming shortened V by 2 bases and J by 2 bases, and 9 bases separated the two germline ends. This CDR3 spans 14 amino acids. Germline CDR1 is MNHNY and CDR2 is SVGAGI (reference sequence). The CDR3: CASSYGADNYGYTF. The DNA of the CDR3 is TGTGCCAGCAGTTACGGGGCGGACAACTATGGCTACACCTTC.

The chain links TRBV30 to TRBJ2-6; D may be TRBD2 (5 bases). V shed 1 base and J shed 14 bases, with 21 bases lying between them. CDR1 and CDR2 (germline): GTSNPN, SVGIG (reference sequence). This CDR3 region has 15 residues. The CDR3 here is CAWSGVLVARRLLTF. DNA for the CDR3: TGTGCCTGGAGTGGGGTTTTAGTAGCGCGACGGCTCCTGACTTTC.

This clone was observed once. In the same sample, other DNA sequences code for this CDR3. In DNA form, the CDR3 reads TGCAGCGTTGGGACAGGGAGGGACTATGGCTACACCTTC. It translates to CSVGTGRDYGYTF. The chain couples TRBV29-1 to TRBJ1-2, with TRBD1 matching over 8 bases. The CDR3 spans 13 residues. V lost 4 bases to trimming and J lost 3 bases; unmatched junction nucleotides: 4. CDR1 is SQVTM, CDR2 ANQGSEA, per germline. Based on the CDR3 plus reference TRBV29-1 and TRBJ1-2, the full variable domain is SAVISQKPSRDICQRGTSLTIQCQVDSQVTMMFWYRQQPGQSLTLIATANQGSEATYESGFVIDKFPISRPNLTFSTLTVSNMSPEDSSIYLCSVGTGRDYGYTFGSGTRLTVV.

Remarks on this clone: Its ends do not fully match the called genes, so a read error is possible. This rearrangement joins TRBV7-8 to TRBJ1-2, with unresolved D. Germline CDR1 and CDR2: SGHVS and FQNEAQ. This CDR3 comprises 13 residues. CDR3 region: CASRAGPGSPGAF. The CDR3 DNA reads as TGTGCCAGTAGGGCTGGACCGGGGTCCCCCGGCGCCTTC.

The chain combines TRBV18 with TRBJ1-4; D unresolved. From germline, CDR1 is KGHSH and CDR2 LQKENI. This CDR3 region has 15 residues. The V end was cut by 3 bases, the J end by 4 bases, with 12 bases between. The CDR3 DNA sequence: TGTGCCAGCTCACCCTCCGACACTGGTAATGAAAAACTGTTTTTT. Protein sequence: CASSPSDTGNEKLFF. Full variable domain (rest looked up from reference TRBV18 and TRBJ1-4): NAGVMQNPRHLVRRRGQEARLRCSPMKGHSHVYWYRQLPEEGLKFMVYLQKENIIDESGMPKERFSAEFPKEGPSILRIQQVVRGDSAAYFCASSPSDTGNEKLFFGSGTQLSVL.

This clone was detected ten times or more. CDR3 DNA: TGTGCCAGCAGTCTCATCTTGAGCCGCTACAATGAGCAGTTCTTC. Residues: CASSLILSRYNEQFF. The chain uses TRBV6-5 and TRBJ2-1; D gene uncertain. The length of the CDR3 is 15 residues. The V end lost 5 bases, the J end lost 3 bases, and 14 bases lay between the germline ends. The V gene's germline CDR1 is MNHEY and CDR2 SVGAGI.

The genes are TRBV19 and TRBJ2-7; 7 nucleotides agree with TRBD2. This CDR3 is built from 14 residues. Germline CDR1 is LNHDA and CDR2 is SQIVND (reference sequence). The V gene end was trimmed by 5 bases and the J gene end by 5 bases; junction bases not matched to a gene: 9. The CDR3 nucleotides are TGTGCCAGTAGTCTCGGGCGGGAGAGCAACGAGCAGTACTTC. Residues: CASSLGRESNEQYF.

The V and J genes are TRBV7-2 and TRBJ2-1, with 11 bases fitting TRBD2. Germline loops: CDR1 SGHTA, CDR2 FQGNSA. CDR3 length: 15 residues. After removal of 6 bases from V and 5 bases from J, the junction contained 6 bases not matched to a gene. The DNA of the CDR3 is TGTGCCAGCAGGCTGACTAGCGGGGCGAACAATGAGCAGTTCTTC. The encoded protein is CASRLTSGANNEQFF.

The J gene is TRBJ2-7, the V gene TRBV30; 8 bases agree with TRBD1. V shed 3 bases and J 6 bases; nucleotides not matched to a gene: 7. Germline V CDR1 and CDR2: GTSNPN, SVGIG (reference sequence). This CDR3 is built from 13 residues. CDR3 nucleotide sequence: TGTGCCTGGAGCCCCGACAGGGGTTTCGAGCAGTACTTC. Protein product: CAWSPDRGFEQYF.

The V call is TRBV30, the J call TRBJ1-3; no clear D gene. This CDR3 region has 17 residues. The V end was cut by 0 bases, the J end by 0 bases, with 15 bases between. Germline CDR1 is GTSNPN and CDR2 is SVGIG (reference sequence). In DNA, the CDR3 is TGTGCCTGGAGTGTAGTGGGCATTACCAGCTCTGGAAACACCATATATTTT. This translates into CAWSVVGITSSGNTIYF.

This chain connects TRBV4-1 to TRBJ2-1; D possibly corresponds to TRBD2 (6 bases). The germline V gene has CDR1 MGHRA and CDR2 YSYEKL. The CDR3 has 16 residues. V was clipped by 1 base and J by 3 bases, with 13 bases between them. CDR3 DNA sequence: TGCGCCAGCAGCCAAGGAGCCAGCGGGCTCTACAATGAGCAGTTCTTC. Amino acids: CASSQGASGLYNEQFF.

This chain connects TRBV7-2 to TRBJ2-7; 9 bases are a match to TRBD1. Trimming took 0 bases from V and 2 from J; bases not matched to a gene: 11. Looked up from germline, CDR1 is SGHTA and CDR2 is FQGNSA. This CDR3 spans 18 amino acids. The CDR3 is CASSLAYYERQGAYEQYF. DNA for the CDR3: TGTGCCAGCAGCTTAGCTTATTACGAGAGACAGGGGGCCTACGAGCAGTACTTC.

The V call is TRBV6-1, the J call TRBJ2-3; TRBD2 matches at 10 bases. Trimming removed 1 base from V and 8 bases from J; junction bases left unmatched: 6. Germline CDR1 reads MNHNS; CDR2 reads SASEGT. CDR3 length: 15 residues. CDR3 amino acids: CASSEEPSGSGTQYF. For the CDR3, the DNA is TGTGCCAGCAGTGAAGAGCCTAGCGGGAGCGGTACGCAGTATTTT.

The chain carries TRBV5-1 and TRBJ2-1; D gene unclear. V lost 0 bases, J lost 6 bases, and 10 bases lay in between. This CDR3 has 14 amino acids. Germline CDR1 reads SGHRS; CDR2 reads YFSETQ. The CDR3 spells CASSLGLLSNEQFF. In DNA form, the CDR3 reads TGCGCCAGCAGCTTGGGACTGCTTAGCAATGAGCAGTTCTTC.

This chain joins TRBV28 and TRBJ2-7; tentative D call: TRBD2 (6 bases). There are 13 residues in the CDR3. V was shortened by 7 bases and J by 2 bases, with 12 bases between the two germline ends. In germline, CDR1 is MDHEN, CDR2 SYDVKM. The CDR3 reads CASMKGEAYEQYF. Here the CDR3 DNA reads TGTGCCAGCATGAAAGGGGAGGCCTACGAGCAGTACTTC.

This chain uses TRBV2 with TRBJ2-4, with 12 positions matching TRBD1. This CDR3 region has 14 residues. Germline trimming cut 7 bases from V and 9 bases from J; bases unmatched to any gene: 7. CDR1 and CDR2 from the germline V gene are SNHLY and FYNNEI. CDR3 in DNA: TGTGCCAGCACTTGGGACAGGGGGCAGGGCATTCAGTACTTC. Translating gives CASTWDRGQGIQYF.

This chain links TRBV28 with TRBJ1-5, with 12 bases that match TRBD1. The CDR3 totals 16 residues. After removal of 8 bases from V and 7 bases from J, the junction contained 12 bases not matched to a gene. CDR1 MDHEN and CDR2 SYDVKM come from the germline V gene. CDR3 residues: CASLRTPGQGAQPQHF. CDR3 nucleotide sequence: TGTGCCAGCCTTAGGACCCCGGGACAGGGGGCCCAGCCCCAGCATTTT.

DNA for the CDR3: TGTGCCAGCAGCAGGGGAATTGGGTATGGCTACACCTTC. This translates into CASSRGIGYGYTF. The chain links TRBV3-1 (or the pseudogene TRBV3-2) to TRBJ1-2; a weak D match, TRBD1 (5 bases). The CDR3 covers 13 residues. V was pared by 5 bases and J by 5 bases, with 12 bases between. Per the germline V gene, CDR1 is LGHDT and CDR2 is YNNKEL (reference sequence).

In its sample, this clone was seen a few times. This rearrangement joins TRBV11-2 to TRBJ1-1; 7 nucleotides agree with TRBD1. Germline trimming cut 0 bases from V and 5 bases from J; bases unmatched to any gene: 6. This CDR3 has 15 amino acids. Germline lookup yields CDR1 SGHAT and CDR2 FQNNGV. DNA of the CDR3: TGTGCCAGCAGCTTAGATTCGACAGGGCGAACTGAAGCTTTCTTT. Encoded protein: CASSLDSTGRTEAFF.

Concerning this clone itself: The junction does not match germline at one end; this may be a read error. The chain has TRBV4-1 and TRBJ1-2, with 7 bases that match TRBD1. Germline CDR1 reads MGHRA; CDR2 reads YSYEKL. This CDR3 contains 14 residues. For the CDR3, the DNA is TGCGCCAGCAGACAAGACAGGGCTGGGGGGGGCTACACCTTC. Translation gives CASRQDRAGGGYTF.

This clone is a singleton in its sample. The chain employs TRBV4-2 and TRBJ1-1, with D perhaps matching TRBD1 (5 bases). The germline CDR1 and CDR2 sequences are LGHNA and YNFKEQ. This CDR3 has 19 residues. V lost 1 base and J 3 bases, leaving 24 bases between the germline ends. This CDR3 reads CASSQAGGTPGVSDTEAFF. In DNA, the CDR3 is TGTGCCAGCAGCCAAGCCGGGGGGACCCCAGGAGTTTCGGACACTGAAGCTTTCTTT.